This T cell receptor beta chain was observed in a study of blood T cell repertoires in COVID-19. Per the authors' pipeline: How many nucleated cells were present was estimated from reference gene primer amplification. Using immunoSEQ multiplex PCR, the repertoire was profiled, and TCRdb retains in-frame clones only, with some absent. V and J calls and clone size are copied from that table; D and trimming were computed from the DNA. The sample gives about 180,000 clones, approximately 85% of which show up once; approximately 11% is in the top ten. V lost 0 bases and J lost 8, with 20 bases in between. This CDR3 has 16 residues. Germline V gene sequence: CDR1 SGHRS, CDR2 YFSETQ.

The sample taken for sequencing was peripheral blood. This receptor was identified in a human donor with active or convalescent COVID-19. The donor label of this sample is uncertain. The chain uses TRBV5-1 and TRBJ1-1; D call uncertain. The CDR3 loop is CASSLAPGFDVDEAFF. The DNA of the CDR3 is TGCGCCAGCAGCTTGGCTCCGGGGTTTGACGTCGACGAAGCTTTCTTT.